Given below is one T cell receptor beta chain in context. This specimen belongs to a study of cytomegalovirus exposure and HLA in healthy donors. Primers for the PCR totalled 60 Vbeta and 13 Jbeta. The repertoire was sequenced with immunoSEQ multiplex PCR; TCRdb's copy has only in-frame clones and lacks some. The data contain 120,000 or so clones, about 80% of them seen just once; the ten biggest clones take up 1.8%. This CDR3 region has 18 residues. V shed 3 bases and J 4 bases; nucleotides not matched to a gene: 8. From germline, CDR1 is KGHSH and CDR2 LQKENI. The clonotype originates from a young man in good health and CMV-seronegative. This sequence joins TRBV18 and TRBJ2-2; TRBD2 matches at 13 bases. The sequenced sample consisted of PBMCs. The CDR3 is CASSPAGLAGASTGELFF. CDR3 in DNA: TGTGCCAGCTCACCGGCCGGACTAGCGGGGGCCAGCACCGGGGAGCTGTTTTTT.